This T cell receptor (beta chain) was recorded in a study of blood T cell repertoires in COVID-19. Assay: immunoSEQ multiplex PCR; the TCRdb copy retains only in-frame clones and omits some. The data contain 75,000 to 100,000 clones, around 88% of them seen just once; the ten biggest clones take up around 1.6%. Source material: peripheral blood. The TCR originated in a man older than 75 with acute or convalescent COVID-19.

CDR3 coding DNA: TGTGCCTGGAGTGGCCCCTGGACTAGCGGACAAAAGACCCAGTACTTC. It yields the protein CAWSGPWTSGQKTQYF. J is TRBJ2-5 and V is TRBV30; the match to TRBD2 covers 10 bases. CDR1 and CDR2 from the germline V gene are GTSNPN and SVGIG (reference sequence). After removal of 1 base from V and 6 bases from J, the junction contained 11 bases not matched to a gene. The CDR3 extends over 16 amino acids.